These 23 T cell receptor beta chains originate from one sample sequenced in a study of shared clonotypes between healthy human individuals. Naive CD8 cells comprised CD45RO-negative, CCR7-positively selected cells, excluding terminally differentiated effector memory CD45RA+ cells. Assay used: immunoSEQ multiplex PCR; TCRdb lists only in-frame clones, some missing. The sample includes nearly 2 million clones, about 95% of them seen just once. Input material: naive CD8+ T cells sorted from blood. The receptors were gathered from a man younger than 35 in good health.

This sequence joins TRBV28 and TRBJ2-7; 9 nucleotides align to TRBD1. Germline V gives CDR1 MDHEN, CDR2 SYDVKM. J gave up 4 bases and V 7 bases, and 8 bases lay outside the gene matches. This CDR3 region has 14 residues. The CDR3 DNA is TGTGCCAGCATCCCGACAGGGGGAATTTACGAGCAGTACTTC. Its protein product is CASIPTGGIYEQYF.

The V gene is TRBV23-1, the J gene TRBJ2-4, with D hard to call. TRBV23-1 is identified as an open reading frame with a role that is uncertain. V gave up 4 bases and J gave up 3 bases, with 13 bases separating them. CDR3 size: 15 residues. CDR3 in amino acids: CASSLIGQNKNIQYF. CDR3 in DNA: TGCGCCAGCAGTCTAATCGGGCAGAACAAAAACATTCAGTACTTC.

The chain employs TRBV19 and TRBJ1-2, with 7 bases matching TRBD1. The V segment lost 3 bases and the J segment 3 bases; nucleotides outside the gene matches: 10. From germline, CDR1 is LNHDA and CDR2 SQIVND (reference sequence). This CDR3 is 16 amino acids long. The DNA of the CDR3 is TGTGCCAGTAGTATTTTTCGCGACAGGGACGACTATGGCTACACCTTC. As protein: CASSIFRDRDDYGYTF.

The chain joins TRBV6-6 to TRBJ2-1; 7 bases agree with TRBD1. The junction had 5 bases not matched to a gene; V was cut back by 2 bases and J by 4 bases. This CDR3 has 15 amino acids. Germline V lookup: CDR1 MNHNY, CDR2 SVGAGI (reference sequence). The CDR3 region is CASSYTGTDYNEQFF. DNA for the CDR3: TGTGCCAGCAGTTACACCGGGACAGATTACAATGAGCAGTTCTTC.

The chain carries TRBV7-9 and TRBJ2-7; no definite D call. The germline V and J ends were trimmed by 1 base and 1 base, with 11 bases remaining between them. CDR3 length: 15 residues. Germline V lookup: CDR1 SEHNR, CDR2 FQNEAQ (reference sequence). The CDR3 DNA reads as TGTGCCAGCAGCTTAGATCTTGTAGGTTCCTACGAGCAGTACTTC. Amino acids: CASSLDLVGSYEQYF.

J is TRBJ2-5 and V is TRBV19; TRBD1 might be the D (6 bases). The germline V gene has CDR1 LNHDA and CDR2 SQIVND (reference sequence). V lost 1 base, J lost 5 bases, and 17 bases lay in between. The length of the CDR3 is 16 residues. DNA of the CDR3: TGTGCCAGTAGTATAGCCCCCCTCAGGGGCGGGGAGACCCAGTACTTC. This sequence encodes CASSIAPLRGGETQYF.

The V call is TRBV11-2, the J call TRBJ2-7, with D tentatively TRBD2 (5 bases). The CDR3 runs to 14 residues. Trimming removed 1 base at V and 7 bases at J, with 14 bases between. Germline loops: CDR1 SGHAT, CDR2 FQNNGV. For the CDR3, the DNA is TGTGCCAGCAGCTTAGTGGCAGCTACGGGGGAGCAGTACTTC. Encoded protein: CASSLVAATGEQYF.

This clone was seen a single time. The chain employs TRBV11-2 and TRBJ2-7; D gene unclear. Trimming shortened V by 2 bases and J by 6 bases, and 11 bases separated the two germline ends. The V gene's germline CDR1 is SGHAT and CDR2 FQNNGV. This CDR3 has 13 residues. The CDR3 DNA reads TGTGCCAGCAGCTTAACCCCTTCGGGCGAGCAGTACTTC. Translated, it gives CASSLTPSGEQYF. Looking up the rest from reference TRBV11-2 and TRBJ2-7 gives the full variable domain: EAGVAQSPRYKIIEKRQSVAFWCNPISGHATLYWYQQILGQGPKLLIQFQNNGVVDDSQLPKDRFSAERLKGVDSTLKIQPAKLEDSAVYLCASSLTPSGEQYFGPGTRLTVT.

The chain joins TRBV5-1 to TRBJ1-1, with D unclear. Germline-derived CDR1 and CDR2 are SGHRS and YFSETQ. The CDR3 loop spans 15 amino acids. V lost 0 bases, J lost 1 base, and 10 bases lay in between. The CDR3 coding sequence is TGCGCCAGCAGCTTGGGTCCGCCCTGGAACACTGAAGCTTTCTTT. Residues: CASSLGPPWNTEAFF.

The chain couples TRBV4-1 to TRBJ2-7; unclear D gene. Looked up from germline, CDR1 is MGHRA and CDR2 is YSYEKL. The CDR3 totals 15 residues. With 0 bases removed from V and 2 bases from J, the gap between germline ends came to 11 bases. CDR3 DNA sequence: TGCGCCAGCAGCCAAGATTACGCAGTTACCTACGAGCAGTACTTC. This translates into CASSQDYAVTYEQYF.

CDR3: CASSQDGISGYYNEQFF. DNA of the CDR3: TGCGCCAGCAGCCAAGATGGGATTAGCGGGTACTACAATGAGCAGTTCTTC. The chain joins TRBV4-3 to TRBJ2-1; 7 positions agree with TRBD2. This CDR3 region has 17 residues. V lost 0 bases to trimming and J lost 3 bases; unmatched junction nucleotides: 8. Germline V CDR1 and CDR2: LGHNA, YSLEER.

The chain recombines TRBV28 with TRBJ1-3; no reliable D call. The CDR3 sequence is 13 residues long. The V gene's germline CDR1 is MDHEN and CDR2 SYDVKM. V was clipped by 10 bases and J by 0 bases, with 10 bases between them. DNA of the CDR3: TGTGCCACCGATGGTGGCTCTGGAAACACCATATATTTT. It encodes CATDGGSGNTIYF.

V gene TRBV2 combines with J gene TRBJ2-7; 11 bases match TRBD2. Losses at the gene ends were 6 bases for V and 0 bases for J; bases not matched to a gene: 10. CDR1 SNHLY and CDR2 FYNNEI come from the germline V gene. This CDR3 is 17 amino acids long. The CDR3: CASRWIAGGTSSYEQYF. The DNA for the CDR3 is TGTGCCAGCAGGTGGATAGCGGGGGGGACCTCCTCCTACGAGCAGTACTTC. The whole variable domain, remainder taken from reference TRBV2 and TRBJ2-7, is EPEVTQTPSHQVTQMGQEVILRCVPISNHLYFYWYRQILGQKVEFLVSFYNNEISEKSEIFDDQFSVERPDGSNFTLKIRSTKLEDSAMYFCASRWIAGGTSSYEQYFGPGTRLTVT.

V gene TRBV7-9 combines with J gene TRBJ2-7; TRBD1 might be the D (6 bases). V lost 1 base to trimming and J lost 3 bases, with 7 bases between them. CDR1 and CDR2 (germline): SEHNR, FQNEAQ (reference sequence). The CDR3 has 13 amino acids. Here the CDR3 reads CASSLDRVYEQYF. CDR3 DNA: TGTGCCAGCAGCTTAGACAGGGTCTACGAGCAGTACTTC.

About this clone: Other DNA sequences from this sample encode an identical CDR3 as well. V and J are TRBV5-4 and TRBJ1-1; D gene ambiguous. The V end was cut by 2 bases, the J end by 5 bases, with 10 bases between. Germline loops: CDR1 SGHNT, CDR2 YYREEE (reference sequence). CDR3 size: 13 residues. For the CDR3, the DNA is TGTGCCAGCAGCTTCGGGCAGAGTACTGAAGCTTTCTTT. Its translation: CASSFGQSTEAFF.

The DNA of the CDR3 is TGTGCCAGCAGCTTACTAGGATTGAACACCATATATTTT. Its protein product is CASSLLGLNTIYF. The genes are TRBV13 and TRBJ1-3; D call uncertain. With 2 bases removed from V and 7 bases from J, the gap between germline ends came to 9 bases. CDR3 length: 13 amino acids. Germline V gene data show CDR1 as PRHDT and CDR2 as FYEKMQ (reference sequence).

This clone appeared once. Other DNA sequences from this sample encode an identical CDR3 as well. This chain uses TRBV4-3 with TRBJ2-7, with D possibly being TRBD2 (5 bases). This CDR3 contains 15 residues. Trimming removed 4 bases at V and 0 bases at J, with 13 bases between. Germline V lookup: CDR1 LGHNA, CDR2 YSLEER. CDR3 sequence reads: CASSPLTGSSYEQYF. DNA of the CDR3: TGCGCCAGCAGCCCTCTTACGGGATCCTCCTACGAGCAGTACTTC.

V usage is TRBV6-6 and J usage is TRBJ2-3, with TRBD2 matching over 7 bases. There are 15 residues in the CDR3. The J segment lost 4 bases and the V segment lost 6 bases, leaving 10 bases of the junction unmatched. Germline CDR1 is MNHNY and CDR2 is SVGAGI (reference sequence). CDR3 in DNA: TGTGCCAGCAGCCCCGCCGGGACTAATCCAGATACGCAGTATTTT. Its protein is CASSPAGTNPDTQYF.

V gene TRBV7-8 combines with J gene TRBJ2-5; perhaps TRBD2 as D (5 bases). The germline V gene has CDR1 SGHVS and CDR2 FQNEAQ. The germline V and J ends were trimmed by 6 bases and 5 bases, with 19 bases remaining between them. The CDR3 extends over 15 amino acids. CDR3 sequence reads: CASRRLAFSSETQYF. The CDR3 nucleotides read TGTGCCAGCAGACGATTAGCGTTCTCCAGCGAGACCCAGTACTTC.

V and J are TRBV6-1 and TRBJ2-2; D assignment may be TRBD1 or TRBD2 (6 bases each). V lost 2 bases and J lost 4, with 11 bases in between. Per the germline V gene, CDR1 is MNHNS and CDR2 is SASEGT. The CDR3 covers 15 residues. CDR3: CASSELGGGTGELFF. In DNA, the CDR3 is TGTGCCAGCAGTGAACTCGGGGGCGGCACCGGGGAGCTGTTTTTT.

V and J are TRBV10-3 and TRBJ1-4; 10 positions match TRBD1. The germline V gene has CDR1 ENHRY and CDR2 SYGVKD. The CDR3 is made up of 16 amino acids. Trimming took 2 bases from V and 7 from J; bases not matched to a gene: 7. The CDR3 sequence: CAISEDRQGAGEKLFF. For the CDR3, the DNA is TGTGCCATCAGTGAGGACCGACAGGGGGCGGGTGAAAAACTGTTTTTT.

CDR3 DNA: TGTGCCAGCAGCTTAGGTCTATCAGGGGACCAGATCTACGAGCAGTACTTC. Encoded protein: CASSLGLSGDQIYEQYF. The chain has TRBV7-9 and TRBJ2-7; the D gene is possibly TRBD1 (6 bases). Germline lookup yields CDR1 SEHNR and CDR2 FQNEAQ (reference sequence). The CDR3 contains 17 residues. V lost 1 base to trimming and J lost 3 bases, with 19 bases between them.

V is TRBV27 and J is TRBJ2-7; the D is unclear. Trimming pared 2 bases from V and 2 bases from J, leaving 10 bases between. Germline assignment: CDR1 MNHEY and CDR2 SMNVEV (reference sequence). The CDR3 runs 14 residues. The CDR3 region has the DNA TGTGCCAGCAGTTTAGGGGTGAATACCTACGAGCAGTACTTC. This codes for CASSLGVNTYEQYF.